This T cell receptor beta chain appears in the sequencing data of a study of CD8+ T cells in alopecia areata. To note about this clone: Its antigen is not known.

cDNA reverse transcribed from extracted RNA served as the sequencing template. TCRdb's table, derived via immunoSEQ multiplex PCR, lists solely in-frame clones and lacks some. Among about 130,000 clones listed, approximately 49% were seen once. Study-wide points: Sequenced scalp T cells also include alphabeta T cells resident in normal skin.

V shed 4 bases and J 0 bases; nucleotides not matched to a gene: 13. The CDR3 runs to 18 residues. Germline CDR1 and CDR2: WSHSY and SAAADI. The specimen comprised CD8+ T cells sorted from blood, sampled at week 0. This TCR was recovered from a human donor with alopecia areata. J is TRBJ2-3 and V is TRBV10-2, with 7 nucleotides matching TRBD2. CDR3 residues: CASSAGLLPPSSTDTQYF. The CDR3 nucleotides read TGCGCCAGCAGTGCGGGACTACTCCCTCCATCTAGCACAGATACGCAGTATTTT.